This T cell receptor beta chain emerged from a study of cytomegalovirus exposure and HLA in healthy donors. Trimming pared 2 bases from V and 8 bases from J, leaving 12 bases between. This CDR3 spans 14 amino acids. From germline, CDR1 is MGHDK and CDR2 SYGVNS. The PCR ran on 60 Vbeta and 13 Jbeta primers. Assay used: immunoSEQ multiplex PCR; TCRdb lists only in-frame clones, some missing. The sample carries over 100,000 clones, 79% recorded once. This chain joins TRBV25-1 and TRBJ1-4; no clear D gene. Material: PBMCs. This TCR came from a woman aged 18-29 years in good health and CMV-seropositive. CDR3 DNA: TGTGCCAGCAGTGAACGCCGATACGGGGAAAAACTGTTTTTT. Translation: CASSERRYGEKLFF.